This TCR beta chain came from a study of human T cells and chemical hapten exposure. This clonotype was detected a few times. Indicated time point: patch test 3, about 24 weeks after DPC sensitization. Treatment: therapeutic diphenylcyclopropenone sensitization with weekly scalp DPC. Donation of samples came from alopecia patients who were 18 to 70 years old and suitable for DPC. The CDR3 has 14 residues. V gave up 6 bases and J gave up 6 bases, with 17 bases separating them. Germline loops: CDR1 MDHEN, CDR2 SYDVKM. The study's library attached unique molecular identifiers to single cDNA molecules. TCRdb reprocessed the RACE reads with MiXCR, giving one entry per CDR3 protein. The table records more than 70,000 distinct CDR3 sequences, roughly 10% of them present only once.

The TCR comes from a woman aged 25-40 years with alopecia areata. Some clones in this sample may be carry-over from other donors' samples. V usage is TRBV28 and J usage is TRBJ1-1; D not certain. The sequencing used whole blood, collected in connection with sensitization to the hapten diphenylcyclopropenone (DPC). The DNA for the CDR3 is TGTGCCAGCAGCACCCGGGTCGGCTCTCCTGAAGCTTTCTTT. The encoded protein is CASSTRVGSPEAFF.